Ten or more counts support the clone carrying this T cell receptor (beta chain). Its target is unknown. The V gene lost 3 bases and the J gene lost 5 bases, with 15 bases spanning the gap. The germline V gene has CDR1 KGHDR and CDR2 SFDVKD. The length of the CDR3 is 15 residues. Each CDR3 protein gets one entry after TCRdb re-called the 5' RACE reads with MiXCR. Among some 40,000 distinct CDR3 sequences, about a tenth were seen once, and the ten largest hold approximately 12%. This record comes from a study of T-cell memory formation after mild COVID-19. Overall study findings and caveats: Cross-reactive memory appears to have joined, as suggested by some responding clones showing up in pre-infection memory. Clones shrinking from day 15 to 85 showed even CD4/CD8 mixes; later expanders tilted CD4+.

Material: PBMCs or a T cell subset sorted from them (not recorded which). The receptor was isolated from an adult woman who had mild COVID-19 (a few samples of this study predate the infection). Cell type and time point are not known. The chain has TRBV24-1 and TRBJ2-5, with D possibly being TRBD1 (6 bases). The CDR3 sequence is CATSDPQGPGETQYF. The CDR3 nucleotides are TGTGCCACCAGTGATCCTCAGGGGCCGGGGGAGACCCAGTACTTC.